Listed below are T cell receptor beta chains from one sample, sequenced in a study of CDR3 diversity in severe acne. One entry per CDR3 protein, called by TCRdb with MiXCR from the PCR reads. This sample has 79,000 or so distinct CDR3 sequences, with 45% to 50% found just once. The specimen was blood. The receptors were sampled from a male donor with severe acne vulgaris. The CDR3 runs from the conserved cysteine through the conserved F or W. Fields, in order: D gene, V gene, clone size, J gene, CDR3 DNA, CDR3 protein. The D gene is left open where the match is weak. Not all rows give a size; the values are once, few, many and, for expanded clones, a class.

D gene: .; V gene: TRBV29-1; clone size: .; J gene: TRBJ1-4; CDR3 DNA: TGCAGCGCCCAAGACAGTGCAACTAACGGAAAGCTGTTTTTT; CDR3 protein: CSAQDSATNGKLFF
D gene: TRBD2; V gene: TRBV20-1; clone size: medium-sized; J gene: TRBJ2-1; CDR3 DNA: TGCAGTGCTAGAGATATGAGCGGGAGGGGCAATGAGCAGTTCTTC; CDR3 protein: CSARDMSGRGNEQFF
D gene: .; V gene: TRBV10-3; clone size: many; J gene: TRBJ2-5; CDR3 DNA: TGTGCCATCAGTGGTTGGTTGAAGGGGGAGACCCAGTACTTC; CDR3 protein: CAISGWLKGETQYF
D gene: .; V gene: TRBV28; clone size: .; J gene: TRBJ1-1; CDR3 DNA: TGTGCCAGCAGTTTATTAGGGGGAACTGAAGCTTTCTTT; CDR3 protein: CASSLLGGTEAFF
D gene: .; V gene: TRBV4-3; clone size: .; J gene: TRBJ2-7; CDR3 DNA: TGCGCCAGCAGCCAAGGGAACGGCTCCTACGAGCAGTACTTC; CDR3 protein: CASSQGNGSYEQYF
D gene: .; V gene: TRBV28; clone size: .; J gene: TRBJ2-5; CDR3 DNA: TGTGCCAGCAGTTTACCAACAGAGACCCAGTACTTC; CDR3 protein: CASSLPTETQYF
D gene: .; V gene: TRBV10-1; clone size: few; J gene: TRBJ1-5; CDR3 DNA: TGCGCCAGCAGTGAGTCCCCAGATCAGCCCCAGCATTTT; CDR3 protein: CASSESPDQPQHF
D gene: .; V gene: TRBV19; clone size: .; J gene: TRBJ1-5; CDR3 DNA: TGTGCCAGTAGTATTTGGGAAAGGGGCAATCAGCCCCAGCATTTT; CDR3 protein: CASSIWERGNQPQHF
D gene: .; V gene: TRBV5-1; clone size: many; J gene: TRBJ2-5; CDR3 DNA: TGCGCCAGCAGCTTGGGGGTCTGGGGGCCCCAAGAGACCCAGTACTTC; CDR3 protein: CASSLGVWGPQETQYF
D gene: TRBD2; V gene: TRBV5-8; clone size: many; J gene: TRBJ2-3; CDR3 DNA: TGTGCCAGCAGCTCGGCTAGCGGCAGCACAGATACGCAGTATTTT; CDR3 protein: CASSSASGSTDTQYF
D gene: TRBD1; V gene: TRBV2; clone size: .; J gene: TRBJ1-5; CDR3 DNA: TGTGCCAGCACATCCCTTAAGGGGGCACAGGGTCAGCCCCAGCATTTT; CDR3 protein: CASTSLKGAQGQPQHF
D gene: .; V gene: TRBV6-1; clone size: many; J gene: TRBJ2-1; CDR3 DNA: TGTGCCAGCAGTGAAGCGGACTACAATGAGCAGTTCTTC; CDR3 protein: CASSEADYNEQFF
D gene: TRBD2; V gene: TRBV5-1; clone size: .; J gene: TRBJ2-3; CDR3 DNA: TGCGCCAGCAGCCCCAAACTTACTAGCGGGGTCACAGATACGCAGTATTTT; CDR3 protein: CASSPKLTSGVTDTQYF
D gene: .; V gene: TRBV5-1; clone size: .; J gene: TRBJ2-2; CDR3 DNA: TGCGCCAGCAGCTTCAGACTGCCGAACACCGGGGAGCTGTTTTTT; CDR3 protein: CASSFRLPNTGELFF
D gene: .; V gene: TRBV10-3; clone size: once; J gene: TRBJ1-6; CDR3 DNA: TGTGTCATCACGCAGGGCGGGAATTCACCCCTCCACTTT; CDR3 protein: CVITQGGNSPLHF
D gene: TRBD2; V gene: TRBV6-2/TRBV6-3; clone size: medium-sized; J gene: TRBJ2-7; CDR3 DNA: TGTGCCAGCAGTGGGGGAGGGAACGAGCAGTACTTC; CDR3 protein: CASSGGGNEQYF
D gene: TRBD1; V gene: TRBV7-3; clone size: many; J gene: TRBJ2-3; CDR3 DNA: TGTGCCAGCAGCTTAGTAGCACAGGGGCTGGAAGATACGCAGTATTTT; CDR3 protein: CASSLVAQGLEDTQYF
D gene: .; V gene: TRBV2; clone size: .; J gene: TRBJ2-6; CDR3 DNA: TGTGCCAGCAGCCTAACAAGGGGGATAAGCTCTGGGGTCAACGTCCTGACTTTC; CDR3 protein: CASSLTRGISSGVNVLTF
D gene: .; V gene: TRBV3-1; clone size: .; J gene: TRBJ2-3; CDR3 DNA: TGTGCCAGCAGCGGAGCCCCAGCGAGTACGCAGTATTTT; CDR3 protein: CASSGAPASTQYF
D gene: TRBD2; V gene: TRBV7-9; clone size: .; J gene: TRBJ2-7; CDR3 DNA: TGTGCCAGCAGCTTGGGACTAGCGGGGGCCGAGCAGTACTTC; CDR3 protein: CASSLGLAGAEQYF
D gene: .; V gene: TRBV5-1; clone size: .; J gene: TRBJ2-2; CDR3 DNA: TGCGCCAGCAGCTTGGAAGGGGAGCCCTACACCGGGGAGCTGTTTTTT; CDR3 protein: CASSLEGEPYTGELFF
D gene: .; V gene: TRBV10-3; clone size: .; J gene: TRBJ1-2; CDR3 DNA: TGTGCCAGCAGCCAGGGAGACTATGGCTACACCTTC; CDR3 protein: CASSQGDYGYTF
D gene: .; V gene: TRBV29-1; clone size: .; J gene: TRBJ1-4; CDR3 DNA: TGCAGCGCCCAAGCGGGGGAGGGCGAAAAACTGTTTTTT; CDR3 protein: CSAQAGEGEKLFF
D gene: .; V gene: TRBV7-3; clone size: few; J gene: TRBJ2-7; CDR3 DNA: TGTGCCAGCAGCGCCCGAAGGAGCCGAAAATCCTACGAGCAGTACTTC; CDR3 protein: CASSARRSRKSYEQYF
D gene: .; V gene: TRBV15; clone size: .; J gene: TRBJ2-2; CDR3 DNA: TGTGCCACCAGCAGGCTGCAGGGAGCCGGGGAGCTGTTTTTT; CDR3 protein: CATSRLQGAGELFF
D gene: TRBD1; V gene: TRBV12-3/TRBV12-4; clone size: .; J gene: TRBJ2-6; CDR3 DNA: TGTGCCAGCGGTATAGACAGGGCTGGGGCCAACGTCCTGACTTTC; CDR3 protein: CASGIDRAGANVLTF
D gene: TRBD1; V gene: TRBV5-1; clone size: .; J gene: TRBJ1-1; CDR3 DNA: TGCGCCAGCAGCTTGGACCGGGACAGGGCCACTGAAGCTTTCTTT; CDR3 protein: CASSLDRDRATEAFF
D gene: TRBD1; V gene: TRBV19; clone size: .; J gene: TRBJ1-2; CDR3 DNA: TGTGCCAGTGAACAGGGGGACAACTATGGCTACACCTTC; CDR3 protein: CASEQGDNYGYTF
D gene: .; V gene: TRBV7-7; clone size: many; J gene: TRBJ2-5; CDR3 DNA: TGTGCTAGCAGCTTAGCCCCATGGGAGGAGACCCAGTACTTC; CDR3 protein: CASSLAPWEETQYF
D gene: .; V gene: TRBV12-3/TRBV12-4; clone size: .; J gene: TRBJ2-2; CDR3 DNA: TGTGCCAGCAGCCCCTACGCAGGTACCGGGGAGCTGTCTTTT; CDR3 protein: CASSPYAGTGELSF
D gene: .; V gene: TRBV2; clone size: .; J gene: TRBJ2-2; CDR3 DNA: TGTGCCAGCAGTTACGACGGATCCGGGGAGCTGTTTTTT; CDR3 protein: CASSYDGSGELFF
D gene: TRBD1; V gene: TRBV24-1; clone size: many; J gene: TRBJ2-5; CDR3 DNA: TGTGCCACCAGTGATCCGGGACAGGAACTCCAAGAGACCCAGTACTTC; CDR3 protein: CATSDPGQELQETQYF
D gene: .; V gene: TRBV25-1; clone size: .; J gene: TRBJ1-5; CDR3 DNA: TGTGCCAGCAGTTTCCCCTCTCAATCAACAGGCTATCAGCCCCAGCATTTT; CDR3 protein: CASSFPSQSTGYQPQHF
D gene: .; V gene: TRBV12-3/TRBV12-4; clone size: .; J gene: TRBJ2-7; CDR3 DNA: TGTGCCAGCAGTTCATCGGCAGGGGGGTACGAGCAGTACTTC; CDR3 protein: CASSSSAGGYEQYF
D gene: .; V gene: TRBV19; clone size: many; J gene: TRBJ1-1; CDR3 DNA: TGTGCCAGCCGGGGAGGGGGGGACACTGAAGCTTTCTTT; CDR3 protein: CASRGGGDTEAFF
D gene: .; V gene: TRBV7-2; clone size: few; J gene: TRBJ2-3; CDR3 DNA: TGTGCCAGCAGCCAATTCTCTCGGAGCGGGAGCACAGATACGCAGTATTTT; CDR3 protein: CASSQFSRSGSTDTQYF
D gene: .; V gene: TRBV5-4; clone size: .; J gene: TRBJ2-2; CDR3 DNA: TGTGCCAGCAGCTTTTTGGTCACCGGGGAGCTGTTTTTT; CDR3 protein: CASSFLVTGELFF
D gene: TRBD1; V gene: TRBV13; clone size: many; J gene: TRBJ2-7; CDR3 DNA: TGTGCCAGCAGCTTACCAGGGGGATACGAGCAGTACTTC; CDR3 protein: CASSLPGGYEQYF
D gene: TRBD1; V gene: TRBV7-8; clone size: .; J gene: TRBJ1-6; CDR3 DNA: TGTGCCAGCAGCTTAGCGTCGACACAGGGGACTAATTCACCCCTCCACTTT; CDR3 protein: CASSLASTQGTNSPLHF
D gene: TRBD2; V gene: TRBV7-8; clone size: .; J gene: TRBJ2-7; CDR3 DNA: TGTGCCAGTATTCTGGGGACTAGCTTCCACGAGCAGTACTTC; CDR3 protein: CASILGTSFHEQYF